Here is one T cell receptor (beta chain) with its context. There is no known antigen for this receptor. No base-level quality is on record; no much larger clone is a single base apart. The method was RACE. Instrument on record: NextSeq 500. During library preparation, unique molecular identifiers were attached to individual cDNA molecules so that TCRs could be counted quantitatively and reproducibly. Each blood RNA sample was used to sequence both TCR alpha and TCR beta chains. As for the authors' bioinformatics: A median of roughly 100,000 TCRs per sample was observed, with a range of roughly 20,000 to 750,000. V, J and CDR3 annotation of the TCR reads was carried out using the Decombinator software suite. For PS versus PT1 abundance plots, all samples were subsampled to the same number of TCRs (28,000). Expanded TCRs were defined as absent before sensitization and observed at least eight times at the 2-week time point. TCRdb trimmed public reads at Q25 via fastp, called clones via MiXCR and kept in-frame beta chains. Every CDR3 protein is listed once, alongside the most common genes and DNA of its rows. The V and J calls and clone size are TCRdb's, not the authors'. Within this sample are about 120,000 distinct CDR3 sequences, with about 10% of them counted one time only. The top ten clonotypes cover around 2.4% of the sample.

Reading the germline V gene gives CDR1 SGHDT and CDR2 YYEEEE. From V the trimming removes 5 bases and from J it removes 3 bases, while the gene matches leave 6 bases of the junction unaccounted for. CDR3 length: 15 amino acids, cysteine to phenylalanine. Only the CDR3 portion is preserved as DNA: 45 bases, with reading frame beginning at the first base. The sample's time point label, decoded: patch test 3, about 24 weeks after DPC sensitization. The sample's treatment or condition label, decoded: therapeutic diphenylcyclopropenone sensitization with weekly scalp DPC. At every patch-test visit, the blood draw took place before the patch test was put on. To be eligible, patients had to be aged 18 to 70, diagnosed with alopecia and judged suitable for DPC therapy, while pregnant patients were excluded. Total RNA was extracted from unfractionated whole blood collected in Tempus Blood RNA tubes. The record originates from a study of human T cells and chemical hapten exposure (TCRdb year 2021). Looking at the study overall: For sensitization, 2% DPC in acetone was applied to an approximately 2 cm by approximately 2 cm area of upper inner arm skin. Roughly 30 alopecia patients provided blood for TCR sequencing at one to four time points (pre-sensitization, 2, 6 and 24 weeks). Libraries were pooled for sequencing, and variation in per-sample TCR yields was attributed mainly to small differences in library volumes within the pool. Patch testing on the upper back used Finn chambers containing 0.01% DPC, with scoring done after 6 days according to International Contact Dermatitis Research Group standards. Weekly therapeutic DPC doses were additionally applied to the scalp of patients throughout the roughly 25-week study period. Peripheral blood TCR repertoire changes were tracked in vivo in alopecia patients during primary and secondary sensitization to the hapten diphenylcyclopropenone (DPC). Blood samples were taken from patients before sensitization (week 0) and then at 2, 6 and about 24 weeks after DPC sensitization. The patient cohort, mostly female, included alopecia areata with under or over 50% scalp involvement, alopecia totalis and alopecia universalis.

Points the paper makes about the study in general: Repeated subsampling changed both the strength of the expansion versus patch-test correlation and the threshold at which that correlation became significant. Patch test score was positively correlated with the number of PT1 expanded TCRs, with significance at thresholds 8, 16 and 32 but not at 4. Expanded TCRs formed significantly more large CDR3 similarity clusters than pre-sensitization or healthy control sets, consistent with antigen-driven responses. All patients had alopecia, a presumed autoimmune disease, so their immune response might differ from that of healthy individuals. DPC sensitization did not change the number of TCRs with a frequency above 1 in 1000, and there was no evidence of changes in global repertoire structure.

The source was whole blood, collected in connection with sensitization to the hapten diphenylcyclopropenone (DPC). The receptor was isolated from a woman aged 45-59 years with alopecia areata. Some clones in this sample may be carry-over from other donors' samples. The chain was built from TRBV5-6 and TRBJ1-1; a stretch of 11 junction bases matches TRBD1. For the CDR3, the sequence is CASSFGQGAHTEAFF. The nucleotides are TGTGCCAGCAGTTTTGGACAGGGGGCCCACACTGAAGCTTTCTTT. Full variable domain (CDR3 extended with the reference TRBV5-6 and TRBJ1-1 proteins): DAGVTQSPTHLIKTRGQQVTLRCSPKSGHDTVSWYQQALGQGPQFIFQYYEEEERQRGNFPDRFSGHQFPNYSSELNVNALLLGDSALYLCASSFGQGAHTEAFFGQGTRLTVV.